This T cell receptor beta chain comes out of a study of blood T cell repertoires in COVID-19 (TCRdb year 2020). Regarding the research as a whole: Samples from collaborators originated in the United States, Italy and Spain and spanned both the acute and convalescent phases of COVID-19. The prospective study material was composed of cDNA or gDNA derived from T cells, B-cell-depleted T cells, or PBMCs. Subjects who had been exposed to COVID-19, were actively infected with it, or had recovered from it provided the deeply sampled blood TCRbeta repertoires that made up the dataset. A freely available public database, intended as a resource for researchers studying the immune response to SARS-CoV-2, is where the repertoires were released. Samples came from the ongoing ImmuneRACE study (first 160 participants) plus 1,254 subjects from 6 global collaborators. The sample metadata nearly always contained a de-identified subject ID, COVID-19 status, age in years and sex. HLA class I and class II types, where available, came from metadata supplied by the sample provider rather than from assay-based typing.

TCRbeta CDR3 regions were amplified from genomic DNA using the immunoSEQ Assay, a bias-controlled multiplex PCR. Regarding the original processing steps: Within the assay, amplification of reference gene primers was used to estimate how many nucleated cells each sample contained. Sequence reads were collapsed and filtered to measure the absolute abundance of every unique TCRbeta CDR3 rearrangement. For each sample, productive Simpson clonality was calculated as the square root of Simpson's diversity index over productive rearrangements. TCRdb's version of the immuneACCESS table is confined to in-frame rearrangements and falls short of the full clone set. An unresolved V gene accounts for under half of the shortfall where checked; the remainder is of unknown origin. The V and J calls and clone size are taken from that table; D and trimming were inferred from the DNA. The sample includes over 200,000 clones, with about 86% observed a single time. Approximately 8.6% of the sample lies in the top ten.

As to this clone: The antigen this receptor binds is unknown. No base quality information exists; no much larger clone differs at one position.

On the study overall, not on this receptor specifically: Clinical and demographic metadata were provided uncurated, with the amount varying by source and participant.

Each collaborating institution followed its own protocols to collect whole blood in K2EDTA tubes. For TCRbeta analysis, collaborators shipped samples as frozen whole blood, isolated PBMCs, or DNA extracted from either of those sample types. The specimen was peripheral blood. This clonotype was sampled from a middle-aged man with active or convalescent COVID-19.

The sequenced DNA: TGCAGCGTCCGAGGGACAGAAAGTCAAGAGACCCAGTACTTC. It specifies CSVRGTESQETQYF. The sequence links TRBV29-1 to TRBJ2-5, and 7 bases in between align with TRBD1. V trim: 6 bases; J trim: 2 bases; unmatched bases: 9. From the cysteine through the phenylalanine, the CDR3 covers 14 amino acids. Kept here is only the CDR3 DNA, which spans 42 bases and is read in frame from base 1. CDR1 SQVTM and CDR2 ANQGSEA are derived from the germline V gene.